Presented here are 7 T cell receptor beta chains from one specimen sequenced in a study of blood T cell repertoires in COVID-19. Sequencing used immunoSEQ multiplex PCR; TCRdb keeps in-frame clones, though not all of them. The sample holds around 46,000 clones, approximately 83% seen once. The sequenced sample consisted of peripheral blood. All receptors derive from a woman aged 80 or older with COVID-19, enrolled during active disease.

The chain is built from TRBV19 and TRBJ2-3, with D tentatively TRBD1 (5 bases). Germline CDR1 reads LNHDA; CDR2 reads SQIVND (reference sequence). The V end lost 6 bases, the J end lost 1 base, and 8 bases lay between the germline ends. This CDR3 region has 13 residues. As DNA, the CDR3 is TGTGCCAGTAGGGGGCAGGGCACAGATACGCAGTATTTT. It specifies CASRGQGTDTQYF.

J is TRBJ2-6 and V is TRBV25-1, with unresolved D. Per germline, CDR1 MGHDK and CDR2 SYGVNS. V was trimmed by 3 bases and J by 1 base, leaving 4 bases between them. There are 14 residues in the CDR3. CDR3 sequence (DNA): TGTGCCAGCAGTGAGAGTTCTGGGGCCAACGTCCTGACTTTC. Translated: CASSESSGANVLTF.

The rearrangement links TRBV19 to TRBJ2-6; possible D gene TRBD1, 5 bases. Germline-derived CDR1 and CDR2 are LNHDA and SQIVND (reference sequence). This CDR3 has 15 residues. Deletions cut 5 bases from V and 7 bases from J, with 15 bases between. CDR3 coding DNA: TGTGCCAGTAGTCGACAGCAGTTCGGTGCCAACGTCCTGACTTTC. Protein sequence: CASSRQQFGANVLTF.

The chain links TRBV7-2 to TRBJ1-3; 7 bases map to TRBD1. Germline trimming cut 1 base from V and 2 bases from J; bases unmatched to any gene: 8. The germline gives CDR1 SGHTA, CDR2 FQGNSA. The CDR3 has 17 amino acids. CDR3 amino acids: CASSLGPNRGAGNTIYF. The CDR3, as DNA: TGTGCCAGCAGCTTAGGGCCTAACAGGGGCGCTGGAAACACCATATATTTT.

The V and J genes are TRBV7-2 and TRBJ2-7; 7 bases match TRBD2. The ends lost 2 bases at V and 3 bases at J; junction bases unmatched: 7. CDR3 length equals 15 residues. The V gene's germline CDR1 is SGHTA and CDR2 FQGNSA. CDR3 residues: CASSLMGTTVYEQYF. The DNA for the CDR3 is TGTGCCAGCAGCTTAATGGGGACTACCGTCTACGAGCAGTACTTC.

The chain employs TRBV30 and TRBJ1-5, with D maybe TRBD1 (6 bases). V lost 0 bases to trimming and J lost 5 bases, with 8 bases between them. Germline CDR1 GTSNPN, CDR2 SVGIG (reference sequence). This CDR3 is built from 13 residues. The CDR3 region is CAWSVGGHQPQHF. CDR3 sequence (DNA): TGTGCCTGGAGTGTCGGGGGGCATCAGCCCCAGCATTTT.

The chain joins TRBV5-1 to TRBJ1-2; tentatively, D is TRBD1 (5 bases). CDR1 is SGHRS and CDR2 is YFSETQ in the germline V gene. Trimming stripped 4 bases from V and 6 bases from J, with 13 bases between. The CDR3 contains 13 residues. DNA of the CDR3: TGCGCCAGCAGCATCAGGGAAGTCGATGGCTACACCTTC. It codes for CASSIREVDGYTF.